These 4 T cell receptor beta chains originate from one sample sequenced in a study of cytomegalovirus exposure and HLA in healthy donors. The PCR ran on 60 Vbeta and 13 Jbeta primers. Libraries were prepared by immunoSEQ multiplex PCR; TCRdb keeps only in-frame clonotypes and omits some of them. The table lists 120,000 or so clones, 77% of them singletons, with about 3.9% in the top ten. The sequenced sample consisted of PBMCs. The receptors were sampled from a human donor in good health.

V is TRBV6-6 and J is TRBJ1-6, with D maybe TRBD1 (5 bases). There are 14 residues in the CDR3. The germline V and J ends were trimmed by 2 bases and 7 bases, with 9 bases remaining between them. Germline lookup yields CDR1 MNHNY and CDR2 SVGAGI (reference sequence). Written as DNA, the CDR3 is TGTGCCAGCAGTTACGCCGGGGGGAATTCACCCCTCCACTTT. It yields the protein CASSYAGGNSPLHF.

This rearrangement joins TRBV2 to TRBJ2-4; a weak D match, TRBD1 (6 bases). V was pared by 6 bases and J by 0 bases, with 9 bases between. Germline loops: CDR1 SNHLY, CDR2 FYNNEI. The CDR3 totals 14 residues. In nucleotides, the CDR3 is TGTGCCAGCAGGTGGACAGTAGCCAAAAACATTCAGTACTTC. It codes for CASRWTVAKNIQYF.

The rearrangement joins TRBV30 to TRBJ2-1, with 12 positions matching TRBD2. With V trimmed by 4 bases and J by 2 bases, 6 bases remained unmatched. In germline, CDR1 is GTSNPN, CDR2 SVGIG (reference sequence). This CDR3 is built from 16 residues. Written as DNA, the CDR3 is TGTGCCTGGAAGTCGACTAGCGGGAGTACCTACAATGAGCAGTTCTTC. This sequence encodes CAWKSTSGSTYNEQFF. The whole variable domain, remainder taken from reference TRBV30 and TRBJ2-1, is SQTIHQWPATLVQPVGSPLSLECTVEGTSNPNLYWYRQAAGRGLQLLFYSVGIGQISSEVPQNLSASRPQDRQFILSSKKLLLSDSGFYLCAWKSTSGSTYNEQFFGPGTRLTVL.

This chain joins TRBV7-2 and TRBJ2-5, with D perhaps TRBD2 (7 bases). The germline V and J ends were trimmed by 1 base and 4 bases, with 22 bases remaining between them. CDR1 and CDR2 from the germline V gene are SGHTA and FQGNSA. The CDR3 covers 18 residues. The CDR3, as DNA: TGTGCCAGCAGCTTAGTGGGGGGGATAGGGGGGTTGGTAGAGACCCAGTACTTC. Its protein product is CASSLVGGIGGLVETQYF.